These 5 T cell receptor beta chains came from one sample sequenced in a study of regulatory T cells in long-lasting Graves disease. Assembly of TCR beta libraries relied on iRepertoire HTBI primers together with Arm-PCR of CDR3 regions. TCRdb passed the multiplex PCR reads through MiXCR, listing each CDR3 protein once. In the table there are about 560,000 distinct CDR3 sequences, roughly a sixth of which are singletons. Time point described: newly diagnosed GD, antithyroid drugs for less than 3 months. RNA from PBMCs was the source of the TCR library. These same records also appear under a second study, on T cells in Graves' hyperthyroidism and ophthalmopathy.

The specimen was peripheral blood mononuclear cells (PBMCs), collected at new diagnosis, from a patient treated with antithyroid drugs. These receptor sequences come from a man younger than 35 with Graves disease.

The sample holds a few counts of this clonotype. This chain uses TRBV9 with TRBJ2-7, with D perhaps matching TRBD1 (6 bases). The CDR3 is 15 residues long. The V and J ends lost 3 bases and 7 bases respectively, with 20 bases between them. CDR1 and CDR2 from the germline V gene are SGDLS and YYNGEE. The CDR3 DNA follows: TGTGCCAGCAGCGAAGGGGGTAGCTTCCTTCGAGAGCAGTACTTC. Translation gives CASSEGGSFLREQYF.

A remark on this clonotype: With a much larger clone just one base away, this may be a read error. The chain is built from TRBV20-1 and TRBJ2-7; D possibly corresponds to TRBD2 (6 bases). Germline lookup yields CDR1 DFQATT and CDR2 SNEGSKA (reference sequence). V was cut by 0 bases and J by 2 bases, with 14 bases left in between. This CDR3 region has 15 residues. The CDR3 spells CSARERGANPYEQYF. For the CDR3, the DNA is TGCAGTGCTAGAGAACGCGGGGCCAACCCCTACGAGCAGTACTTC.

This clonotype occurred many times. The CDR3 bases are TGTGCCAGCAGCCCTAGGCAGGAGTACCAAGAGACCCAGTACTTC. Residues: CASSPRQEYQETQYF. The V gene is TRBV7-2, the J gene TRBJ2-5; D not resolved. The CDR3 contains 15 residues. The V end was cut by 5 bases, the J end by 0 bases, with 13 bases between. CDR1 is SGHTA and CDR2 is FQGNSA in the germline V gene.

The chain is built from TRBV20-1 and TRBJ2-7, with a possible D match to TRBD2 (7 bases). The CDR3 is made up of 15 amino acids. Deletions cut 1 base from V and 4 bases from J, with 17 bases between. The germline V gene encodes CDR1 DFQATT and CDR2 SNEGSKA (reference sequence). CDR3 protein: CSARALGGATYEQYF. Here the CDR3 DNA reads TGCAGTGCTAGAGCCCTGGGGGGGGCGACGTACGAGCAGTACTTC.

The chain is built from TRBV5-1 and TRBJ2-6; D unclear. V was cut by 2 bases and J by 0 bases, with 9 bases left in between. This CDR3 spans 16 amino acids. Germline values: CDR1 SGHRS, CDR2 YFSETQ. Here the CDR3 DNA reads TGCGCCAGCAGCTTTTTGGGGTACTCTGGGGCCAACGTCCTGACTTTC. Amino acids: CASSFLGYSGANVLTF.